Following are 32 T cell receptor beta chains from one sample sequenced in a study of blood T cell repertoires in COVID-19. TCRdb's table, derived via immunoSEQ multiplex PCR, lists solely in-frame clones and lacks some. The sample comprises 20,000 or so clones, 86% of which are singletons, and roughly 19% rests with the top ten. The sequenced sample consisted of peripheral blood. Receptor source: a human donor with acute or convalescent COVID-19. The donor label of this sample is uncertain.

The J gene is TRBJ1-6, the V gene TRBV2; D gene ambiguous. The CDR3 extends over 13 amino acids. Trimming left V 3 bases short and J 14 bases short, with 14 bases between. Per germline, CDR1 SNHLY and CDR2 FYNNEI. The CDR3 DNA sequence: TGTGCCAGCAGTGATATACCCCGAGGAACCCTCCACTTT. Protein: CASSDIPRGTLHF.

J is TRBJ1-6 and V is TRBV10-3; D remains ambiguous. The germline gives CDR1 ENHRY, CDR2 SYGVKD. V was cut by 2 bases and J by 13 bases, with 9 bases left in between. This CDR3 is built from 12 residues. The DNA for the CDR3 is TGTGCCATCAGTGAGGTCTCAGGTCCCCTCCACTTT. This sequence encodes CAISEVSGPLHF.

This clone came up once. The chain is built from TRBV6-6 and TRBJ2-7, with 10 bases matching TRBD1. Trimming removed 5 bases from V and 3 bases from J; junction bases left unmatched: 22. The CDR3 covers 20 residues. Germline CDR1 MNHNY, CDR2 SVGAGI (reference sequence). The CDR3 is CASSRTLAAGVRDRGYEQYF. CDR3 DNA: TGTGCCAGCAGTCGCACCTTAGCGGCTGGGGTCCGGGACAGGGGCTACGAGCAGTACTTC.

The V call is TRBV6-5, the J call TRBJ2-1; maybe TRBD1 (6 bases). The CDR3 length is 15 residues. V was clipped by 10 bases and J by 6 bases, with 22 bases between them. Looked up from germline, CDR1 is MNHEY and CDR2 is SVGAGI. Written as DNA, the CDR3 is TGTGCCACCCAAATGGGGGCAGAGAGGGTCAATGAGCAGTTCTTC. This codes for CATQMGAERVNEQFF.

V usage is TRBV20-1 and J usage is TRBJ1-5; TRBD1 matches at 8 bases. In germline, CDR1 is DFQATT, CDR2 SNEGSKA (reference sequence). The ends lost 3 bases at V and 1 base at J; junction bases unmatched: 5. The CDR3 loop spans 15 amino acids. The CDR3 loop is CSASRDRLSNQPQHF. The CDR3 DNA reads TGCAGTGCTAGTCGGGACAGGCTAAGCAATCAGCCCCAGCATTTT.

The CDR3 reads CASRTSGAGSTGELFF. CDR3 nucleotides: TGCGCCAGCAGGACTAGCGGGGCCGGGAGCACCGGGGAGCTGTTTTTT. The chain recombines TRBV5-1 with TRBJ2-2; 11 nucleotides line up with TRBD2. The CDR3 sequence is 16 residues long. Germline trimming cut 5 bases from V and 4 bases from J; bases unmatched to any gene: 7. Per the germline V gene, CDR1 is SGHRS and CDR2 is YFSETQ.

The gene calls are TRBV7-9 and TRBJ2-2; 8 positions agree with TRBD2. V lost 5 bases and J lost 1; bases outside the gene matches: 6. The CDR3 spans 16 residues. Germline CDR1 reads SEHNR; CDR2 reads FQNEAQ (reference sequence). CDR3 nucleotide sequence: TGTGCCAGCAGCCCCAGGACTAGCAAGAACACCGGGGAGCTGTTTTTT. Translating it yields CASSPRTSKNTGELFF.

The CDR3: CASSYLPGRSGNTIYF. The DNA of the CDR3 is TGTGCCAGCAGTTACCTCCCGGGGAGGTCTGGAAACACCATATATTTT. This rearrangement joins TRBV6-5 to TRBJ1-3; the D is unclear. CDR1 and CDR2 from the germline V gene are MNHEY and SVGAGI. The CDR3 runs to 16 residues. V was pared by 2 bases and J by 1 base, with 12 bases between.

This clone was detected once. V usage is TRBV11-2 and J usage is TRBJ2-7; a possible D gene is TRBD1 (6 bases). This CDR3 spans 15 amino acids. In germline, CDR1 is SGHAT, CDR2 FQNNGV. The ends were cut back, 5 bases at V and 4 bases at J, with 18 bases in the middle. The CDR3 spells CASSPHPGQAYEQYF. The CDR3 DNA reads TGTGCCAGCAGCCCCCATCCGGGACAAGCATACGAGCAGTACTTC.

The chain couples TRBV9 to TRBJ1-3, with no clear D. The germline V and J ends were trimmed by 0 bases and 2 bases, with 9 bases remaining between them. Germline assignment: CDR1 SGDLS and CDR2 YYNGEE. The CDR3 has 15 amino acids. Written as DNA, the CDR3 is TGTGCCAGCAGCGTAGAAGAGGGAGCTGGAAACACCATATATTTT. Encoded protein: CASSVEEGAGNTIYF.

This clone has just one count. This sequence joins TRBV3-1 (or the pseudogene TRBV3-2) and TRBJ1-1; 8 bases map to TRBD1. V gave up 7 bases and J gave up 4 bases; unmatched junction bases: 2. The CDR3 is made up of 12 amino acids. Germline assignment: CDR1 LGHDT and CDR2 YNNKEL (reference sequence). The CDR3 DNA follows: TGTGCCAGCATCGGACAGGGCACTGAAGCTTTCTTT. Translation gives CASIGQGTEAFF.

CDR3 amino acids: CASSHSRQAEQYF. The CDR3 nucleotides read TGTGCCAGCAGCCACTCAAGACAGGCCGAGCAGTACTTC. The chain couples TRBV11-3 to TRBJ2-7, with D perhaps matching TRBD1 (6 bases). Germline assignment: CDR1 SGHNT and CDR2 YENEEA. This CDR3 comprises 13 residues. Between the trimmed V and J ends, which lost 5 bases and 6 bases, there was a span of 14 bases. Using reference TRBV11-3 and TRBJ2-7 for the parts outside the CDR3, the full variable domain is EAGVVQSPRYKIIEKKQPVAFWCNPISGHNTLYWYLQNLGQGPELLIRYENEEAVDDSQLPKDRFSAERLKGVDSTLKIQPAELGDSAVYLCASSHSRQAEQYFGPGTRLTVT.

This chain joins TRBV7-9 and TRBJ2-7, with a possible D match to TRBD2 (6 bases). CDR3 size: 11 residues. In germline, CDR1 is SEHNR, CDR2 FQNEAQ (reference sequence). V was trimmed by 8 bases and J by 9 bases, leaving 14 bases between them. The CDR3, as DNA: TGTGCCAGCGTGGGAGGCGATCGGCAGTACTTC. Its protein is CASVGGDRQYF.

This chain joins TRBV7-3 and TRBJ2-1, with 9 positions matching TRBD2. The J segment lost 7 bases and the V segment lost 5 bases, leaving 9 bases of the junction unmatched. Germline-derived CDR1 and CDR2 are SGHTA and FQGTGA. This CDR3 comprises 15 residues. In nucleotides, the CDR3 is TGTGCCAGCAGCATACTTAGCGGGAGCGTAAATGAGCAGTTCTTC. It specifies CASSILSGSVNEQFF.

The V and J genes are TRBV6-2 or TRBV6-3 and TRBJ1-5, with 10 nucleotides matching TRBD1. The CDR3 totals 16 residues. The V segment lost 0 bases and the J segment 6 bases; nucleotides outside the gene matches: 5. The germline V gene has CDR1 MNHEY and CDR2 SVGEGT. The CDR3 region is CASSYSGRQGAQPQHF. The CDR3 bases are TGTGCCAGCAGTTACTCGGGTCGACAGGGGGCTCAGCCCCAGCATTTT.

The J gene is TRBJ2-1, the V gene TRBV5-1; 11 bases fit TRBD2. Germline assignment: CDR1 SGHRS and CDR2 YFSETQ. V lost 4 bases, J lost 4 bases, and 7 bases stayed unmatched. CDR3 length: 16 amino acids. DNA for the CDR3: TGCGCCAGCAGCCCCCGGAGACTAGCGGGGTACAATGAGCAGTTCTTC. Residues: CASSPRRLAGYNEQFF.

The chain combines TRBV15 with TRBJ2-7; 7 nucleotides line up with TRBD1. The V segment lost 2 bases and the J segment 2 bases; nucleotides outside the gene matches: 9. Germline CDR1 and CDR2: LNHNV and YYDKDF (reference sequence). The CDR3 has 16 amino acids. The CDR3 sequence: CATSRSGTARPYEQYF. In nucleotides, the CDR3 is TGTGCCACCAGCAGATCCGGGACAGCGAGACCCTACGAGCAGTACTTC.

V is TRBV27 and J is TRBJ2-3, with D perhaps TRBD2 (6 bases). The CDR3 totals 15 residues. The germline gives CDR1 MNHEY, CDR2 SMNVEV (reference sequence). Trimming took off 2 bases at V and 5 bases at J, with 14 bases between the two ends. The CDR3 region has the DNA TGTGCCAGCAGTTTAATTCCGGGAGAGATAGATACGCAGTATTTT. The encoded protein is CASSLIPGEIDTQYF.

CDR3 nucleotides: TGCAGCGTTGACGGGACTAGCGGAACATTCTACAATGAGCAGTTCTTC. Its translation: CSVDGTSGTFYNEQFF. The rearrangement links TRBV29-1 to TRBJ2-1, with 11 bases fitting TRBD2. The length of the CDR3 is 16 residues. V dropped 3 bases and J dropped 3; count of bases not matched to a gene: 7. Germline CDR1 reads SQVTM; CDR2 reads ANQGSEA.

The rearrangement uses TRBV5-8 and TRBJ1-2; TRBD1 is a possible D gene (5 bases). Germline values: CDR1 SGHTS, CDR2 YDEGEE. The CDR3 runs to 14 residues. Trimming pared 6 bases from V and 4 bases from J, leaving 16 bases between. This CDR3 is CASNPGGFSYGYTF. In DNA, the CDR3 is TGTGCCAGCAATCCGGGGGGGTTCTCCTATGGCTACACCTTC.

The chain has TRBV27 and TRBJ2-6, with 9 bases matching TRBD1. The length of the CDR3 is 16 residues. The V gene end was trimmed by 6 bases and the J gene end by 0 bases; junction bases not matched to a gene: 3. Per the germline V gene, CDR1 is MNHEY and CDR2 is SMNVEV (reference sequence). In nucleotides, the CDR3 is TGTGCCAGCAGACGACAGGGGGTCTCTGGGGCCAACGTCCTGACTTTC. Translation gives CASRRQGVSGANVLTF.

The chain employs TRBV7-2 and TRBJ1-4, with D possibly TRBD1 on 6 matching bases. The germline V gene has CDR1 SGHTA and CDR2 FQGNSA. The CDR3 length is 10 residues. V was pared by 6 bases and J by 14 bases, with 10 bases between. The CDR3 coding sequence is TGTGCCAGCAGGCCTACAGGGCTGTTTTTT. Translated: CASRPTGLFF.

The CDR3 region has the DNA TGTGCCAGCTCACCACTCACTAGCGGGGTTAGCTCCTACGAGCAGTACTTC. Its protein is CASSPLTSGVSSYEQYF. The rearrangement links TRBV18 to TRBJ2-7, with TRBD2 identical over 10 bases. CDR1 and CDR2 (germline): KGHSH, LQKENI. The CDR3 contains 17 residues. The V gene end was trimmed by 1 base and the J gene end by 0 bases; junction bases not matched to a gene: 6.

DNA of the CDR3: TGTGCCAGCAGCCAAGTTTGGGCTAGCGGGAGGCTGGGCAACGAGCAGTTCTTC. This encodes CASSQVWASGRLGNEQFF. The chain employs TRBV3-1 (or the pseudogene TRBV3-2) and TRBJ2-1, with 11 positions matching TRBD2. Trimming cost V 1 base and J 10 bases; bases outside gene matches: 15. Germline V gene data show CDR1 as LGHDT and CDR2 as YNNKEL (reference sequence). The CDR3 totals 18 residues.

The gene calls are TRBV6-1 and TRBJ2-1, with D possibly being TRBD2 (6 bases). The CDR3 loop spans 19 amino acids. CDR1 is MNHNS and CDR2 is SASEGT in the germline V gene. V dropped 0 bases and J dropped 0 bases, with 18 bases sitting between them. CDR3 amino acids: CASSEALSARESSYNEQFF. The CDR3 region has the DNA TGTGCCAGCAGTGAAGCCCTATCCGCTCGGGAGAGCTCCTACAATGAGCAGTTCTTC.

The gene calls are TRBV7-2 and TRBJ1-4, with D hard to call. In germline, CDR1 is SGHTA, CDR2 FQGNSA. The V gene lost 4 bases and the J gene lost 4 bases, with 10 bases spanning the gap. The CDR3 length is 14 residues. The CDR3 loop reads CASSSGINNEKLFF. In nucleotides, the CDR3 is TGTGCCAGCAGCTCCGGGATAAATAATGAAAAACTGTTTTTT.

V usage is TRBV21-1 and J usage is TRBJ1-1; TRBD1 is the table's D call, not checked against the DNA. TRBV21-1 is reported as a pseudogene. The CDR3 is 16 amino acids. CDR3 in amino acids: CASSKVLEGTGAEAFF. CDR3 sequence (DNA): TGTGCCAGCAGCAAAGTTCTGGAAGGGACAGGGGCCGAAGCTTTCTTT.

The CDR3 protein is CASSYSTGANEKLFF. Here the CDR3 DNA reads TGTGCCAGCAGTTACTCGACAGGGGCTAATGAAAAACTGTTTTTT. V and J are TRBV6-6 and TRBJ1-4; 8 bases align to TRBD1. Germline V gives CDR1 MNHNY, CDR2 SVGAGI (reference sequence). Losses at the gene ends were 0 bases for V and 3 bases for J; bases not matched to a gene: 0. The CDR3 loop spans 15 amino acids.

The chain is built from TRBV11-2 and TRBJ2-3, with 12 bases identical to TRBD2. Germline CDR1 reads SGHAT; CDR2 reads FQNNGV. The junction had 4 bases not matched to a gene; V was cut back by 5 bases and J by 1 base. The length of the CDR3 is 16 residues. CDR3 coding DNA: TGTGCCAGCAGCAAGACTAGCGGGGGCCGCACAGATACGCAGTATTTT. Translated: CASSKTSGGRTDTQYF.

The sample holds one count of this clone. The V gene is TRBV7-8, the J gene TRBJ1-4; TRBD1 matches 9 bases. The V segment lost 5 bases and the J segment 10 bases; nucleotides outside the gene matches: 11. The CDR3 loop spans 15 amino acids. The germline V gene encodes CDR1 SGHVS and CDR2 FQNEAQ. This chain's CDR3 is CASSPGTGWVGKLFF. The CDR3 bases are TGTGCCAGCAGCCCGGGGACAGGGTGGGTCGGAAAACTGTTTTTT.

The chain combines TRBV2 with TRBJ2-5; 14 bases fit TRBD2. Germline CDR1 SNHLY, CDR2 FYNNEI. The V gene end was trimmed by 3 bases and the J gene end by 7 bases; junction bases not matched to a gene: 1. There are 14 residues in the CDR3. In DNA, the CDR3 is TGTGCCAGCAGTGACGGACTAGCGGGGGGGACCCAGTACTTC. It is translated as CASSDGLAGGTQYF.

The rearrangement uses TRBV6-5 and TRBJ2-2; D not resolved. Germline CDR1 is MNHEY and CDR2 is SVGAGI. The ends were cut back, 7 bases at V and 1 base at J, with 4 bases in the middle. CDR3 length equals 12 residues. CDR3 bases: TGTGCCAGCAAGCGGAACACCGGGGAGCTGTTTTTT. Protein product: CASKRNTGELFF.